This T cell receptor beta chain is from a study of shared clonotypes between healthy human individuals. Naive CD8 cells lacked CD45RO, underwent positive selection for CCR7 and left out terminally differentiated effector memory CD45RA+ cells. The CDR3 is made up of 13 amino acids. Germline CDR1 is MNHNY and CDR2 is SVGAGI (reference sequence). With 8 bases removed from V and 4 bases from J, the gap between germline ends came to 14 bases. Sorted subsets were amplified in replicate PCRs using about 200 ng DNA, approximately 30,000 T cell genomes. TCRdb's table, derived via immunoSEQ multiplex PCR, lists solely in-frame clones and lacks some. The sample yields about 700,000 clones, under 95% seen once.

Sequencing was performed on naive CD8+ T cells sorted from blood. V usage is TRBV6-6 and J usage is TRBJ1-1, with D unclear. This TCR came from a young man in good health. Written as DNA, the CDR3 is TGTGCCAGCTCCCTCGCCAGGAGCACTGAAGCTTTCTTT. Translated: CASSLARSTEAFF.